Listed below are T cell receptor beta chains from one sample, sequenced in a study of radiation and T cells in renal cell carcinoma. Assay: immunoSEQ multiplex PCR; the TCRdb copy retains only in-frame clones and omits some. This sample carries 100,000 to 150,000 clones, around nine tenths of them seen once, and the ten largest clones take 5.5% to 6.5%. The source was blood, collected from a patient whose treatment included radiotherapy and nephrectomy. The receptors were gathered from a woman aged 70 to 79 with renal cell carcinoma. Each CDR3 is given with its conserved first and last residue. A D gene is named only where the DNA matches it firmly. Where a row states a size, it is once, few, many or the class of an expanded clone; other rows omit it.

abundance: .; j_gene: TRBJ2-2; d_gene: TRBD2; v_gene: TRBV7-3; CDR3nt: TGTGCCAGCAGCTTAATGTCTGCGGGGGACGGGGAGCTGTTTTTT; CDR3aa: CASSLMSAGDGELFF
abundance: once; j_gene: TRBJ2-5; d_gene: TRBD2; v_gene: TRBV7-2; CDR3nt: TGTGCCAGCAGCCAGACTAGCGGGCCTTGGGGGGAGACCCAGTACTTC; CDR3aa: CASSQTSGPWGETQYF
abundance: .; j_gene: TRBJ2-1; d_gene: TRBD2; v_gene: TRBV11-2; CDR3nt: TGTGCCAGCAGCTTAAGAAGCGGGGGGCCGTTCAATGAGCAGTTCTTC; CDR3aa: CASSLRSGGPFNEQFF
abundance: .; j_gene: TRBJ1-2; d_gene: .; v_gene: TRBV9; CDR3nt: TGTGCCAGCAGCTCCGAAAGGGAGAGGTATGGCTACACCTTC; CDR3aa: CASSSERERYGYTF
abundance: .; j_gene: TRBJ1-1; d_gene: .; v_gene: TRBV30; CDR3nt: TGTGCCTGGAGAATAAAGAGGACATCGACTGAAGCTTTCTTT; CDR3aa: CAWRIKRTSTEAFF
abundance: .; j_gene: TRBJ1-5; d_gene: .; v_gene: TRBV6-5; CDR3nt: TGTGCCAGCGGCCAGGGTAAAGGTCAGCCCCAGCATTTT; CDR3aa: CASGQGKGQPQHF
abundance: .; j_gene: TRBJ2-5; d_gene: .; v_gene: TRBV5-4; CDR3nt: TGTGCCAGCAGCTTGCGAACAGGGATGGAGACCCAGTACTTC; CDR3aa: CASSLRTGMETQYF
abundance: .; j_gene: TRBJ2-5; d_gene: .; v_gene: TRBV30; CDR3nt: TGTGCCTGGAGAAGGACTTTCCAAGAGACCCAGTACTTC; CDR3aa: CAWRRTFQETQYF
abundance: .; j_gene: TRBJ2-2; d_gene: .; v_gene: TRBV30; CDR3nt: TGTGCCTGGAGTGTAACTGGGTGGGGTACCGGGGAGCTGTTTTTT; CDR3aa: CAWSVTGWGTGELFF
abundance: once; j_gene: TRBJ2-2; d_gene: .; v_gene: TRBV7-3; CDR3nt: TGTGCCAGCAGCTTGCGGAATACCGGGGAGCTGTTTTTT; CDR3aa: CASSLRNTGELFF
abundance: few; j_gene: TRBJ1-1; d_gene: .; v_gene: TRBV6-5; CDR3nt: TGTGCCAGCAGGGAGAGACTGCGAGGGTACGCTGAAGCTTTCTTT; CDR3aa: CASRERLRGYAEAFF
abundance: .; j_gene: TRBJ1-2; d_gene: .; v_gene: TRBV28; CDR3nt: TGTGCCAGCAGCTCGACAGCTTATGGCTACACCTTC; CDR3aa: CASSSTAYGYTF
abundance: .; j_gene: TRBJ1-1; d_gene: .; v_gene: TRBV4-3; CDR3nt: TGCGCCAGCAGCCAAGATTCTGAGGGTCGAACTTTCTTT; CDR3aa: CASSQDSEGRTFF
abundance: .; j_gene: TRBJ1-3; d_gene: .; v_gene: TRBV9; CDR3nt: TGTGCCAGCAGCGTATATGCGGGGCCTTACTCTGGAAACACCATATATTTT; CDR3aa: CASSVYAGPYSGNTIYF
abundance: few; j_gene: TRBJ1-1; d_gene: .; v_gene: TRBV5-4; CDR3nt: TGTGCCAGCAGCGCTCCGGGGCGGAACACTGAAGCTTTCTTT; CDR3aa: CASSAPGRNTEAFF
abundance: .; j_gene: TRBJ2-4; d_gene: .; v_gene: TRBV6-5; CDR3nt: TGTGCCAGCAGTTACTCGTCAGGGGCGGTGGTCTTC; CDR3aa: CASSYSSGAVVF
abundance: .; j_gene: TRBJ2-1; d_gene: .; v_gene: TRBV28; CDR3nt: TGTGCCAGCAGTTTCTACGACTGGAGCTCCTACAATGAGCAGTTCTTC; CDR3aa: CASSFYDWSSYNEQFF